Listed below are T cell receptor beta chains from one sample, sequenced in a study of graft-versus-host responses after intestinal transplantation. Generated by immunoSEQ multiplex PCR, the TCRdb table keeps only in-frame clones and is missing some. The profile shows about 11,000 clones, roughly 30% of them singletons. The sample in question was alloreactive CD4+ T cells from a mixed lymphocyte reaction culture, obtained before transplantation. These receptors came from a human patient who was an organ donor for intestinal transplantation. CDR3s include the opening cysteine and the closing phenylalanine or tryptophan. Fields, in order: J gene, CDR3 length, D gene, clone size, V gene, CDR3 protein, CDR3 DNA. D genes are given only for firm matches. For some rows the clone size is stated as once, few or many, or as a class when expanded; others skip it.

j_call: TRBJ2-7; cdr3_length: 16; d_call: TRBD1; clone_size: NA; v_call: TRBV7-2; cdr3_aa: CASSLTPRTGNYEQYF; cdr3_nt: TGTGCCAGCAGCTTAACGCCCAGGACAGGGAACTACGAGCAGTACTTC
j_call: TRBJ1-3; cdr3_length: 11; d_call: NA; clone_size: medium-sized; v_call: TRBV20-1; cdr3_aa: CSARAANTIYF; cdr3_nt: TGCAGTGCTAGGGCCGCCAACACCATATATTTT
j_call: TRBJ1-2; cdr3_length: 15; d_call: NA; clone_size: large; v_call: TRBV7-8; cdr3_aa: CASSLRGAQGRGYTF; cdr3_nt: TGTGCCAGCAGCTTACGGGGAGCACAGGGCCGGGGCTACACCTTC
j_call: TRBJ1-3; cdr3_length: 15; d_call: NA; clone_size: medium-sized; v_call: TRBV4-3; cdr3_aa: CASSPRGYSGNTIYF; cdr3_nt: TGCGCCAGCAGCCCCCGGGGATATTCTGGAAACACCATATATTTT
j_call: TRBJ2-5; cdr3_length: 15; d_call: TRBD2; clone_size: NA; v_call: TRBV5-4; cdr3_aa: CASSHVTSGRETQYF; cdr3_nt: TGTGCCAGCAGCCACGTGACTAGCGGTCGGGAGACCCAGTACTTC
j_call: TRBJ1-2; cdr3_length: 14; d_call: TRBD1; clone_size: NA; v_call: TRBV4-1; cdr3_aa: CASSQDREYYGYTF; cdr3_nt: TGCGCCAGCAGCCAGGACAGGGAATATTATGGCTACACCTTC
j_call: TRBJ2-7; cdr3_length: 14; d_call: NA; clone_size: NA; v_call: TRBV11-2; cdr3_aa: CASSLGVSSSEQYF; cdr3_nt: TGTGCCAGCAGCTTAGGGGTGTCCTCTAGCGAGCAGTACTTC
j_call: TRBJ1-2; cdr3_length: 14; d_call: TRBD1; clone_size: NA; v_call: TRBV4-1; cdr3_aa: CASSQGDRGYGYTF; cdr3_nt: TGCGCCAGCAGCCAAGGGGACAGGGGATATGGCTACACCTTC
j_call: TRBJ1-2; cdr3_length: 16; d_call: NA; clone_size: once; v_call: TRBV19; cdr3_aa: CASSPPDRRGGYGYTF; cdr3_nt: TGTGCCAGTAGTCCCCCTGACAGGCGAGGAGGCTATGGCTACACCTTC
j_call: TRBJ2-2; cdr3_length: 14; d_call: TRBD1; clone_size: NA; v_call: TRBV28; cdr3_aa: CASNGQGDTGELFF; cdr3_nt: TGTGCCAGCAATGGACAGGGGGACACCGGGGAGCTGTTTTTT
j_call: TRBJ2-7; cdr3_length: 15; d_call: NA; clone_size: medium-sized; v_call: TRBV5-1; cdr3_aa: CASSLHTAGSYEQYF; cdr3_nt: TGCGCCAGCAGTCTCCATACAGCGGGCTCCTACGAGCAGTACTTC
j_call: TRBJ1-6; cdr3_length: 13; d_call: TRBD1; clone_size: NA; v_call: TRBV7-9; cdr3_aa: CASSTGVSSPLHF; cdr3_nt: TGTGCCAGCAGCACAGGGGTCTCTTCACCCCTCCACTTT
j_call: TRBJ1-3; cdr3_length: 15; d_call: TRBD1; clone_size: medium-sized; v_call: TRBV7-9; cdr3_aa: CASRLDRGAGNTIYF; cdr3_nt: TGTGCCAGCAGATTAGACAGGGGAGCTGGAAACACCATATATTTT
j_call: TRBJ2-7; cdr3_length: 14; d_call: TRBD1; clone_size: NA; v_call: TRBV7-2; cdr3_aa: CASSLAGGWYEQYF; cdr3_nt: TGTGCCAGCAGCTTAGCAGGGGGCTGGTACGAGCAGTACTTC
j_call: TRBJ1-3; cdr3_length: 14; d_call: NA; clone_size: medium-sized; v_call: TRBV7-9; cdr3_aa: CASRAGGSGNTIYF; cdr3_nt: TGTGCCAGCAGGGCCGGGGGGTCCGGAAACACCATATATTTT
j_call: TRBJ2-5; cdr3_length: 16; d_call: TRBD2; clone_size: NA; v_call: TRBV9; cdr3_aa: CASSSGLAGGPETQYF; cdr3_nt: TGTGCCAGCAGCTCAGGACTAGCGGGGGGCCCAGAGACCCAGTACTTC
j_call: TRBJ2-5; cdr3_length: 13; d_call: NA; clone_size: NA; v_call: TRBV4-1; cdr3_aa: CASSRDRSETQYF; cdr3_nt: TGCGCCAGCAGCCGTGACAGGTCGGAGACCCAGTACTTC
j_call: TRBJ1-3; cdr3_length: 14; d_call: TRBD1; clone_size: NA; v_call: TRBV30; cdr3_aa: CACGGGLWGNTIYF; cdr3_nt: TGTGCCTGTGGAGGGGGCTTATGGGGAAACACCATATATTTT
j_call: TRBJ2-6; cdr3_length: 17; d_call: NA; clone_size: NA; v_call: TRBV27; cdr3_aa: CASRGSHAGRSDNVLTF; cdr3_nt: TGTGCCAGCAGAGGTTCCCACGCGGGCCGGAGTGACAACGTCCTGACTTTC
j_call: TRBJ2-7; cdr3_length: 13; d_call: NA; clone_size: few; v_call: TRBV7-9; cdr3_aa: CASNRGGLGEQYF; cdr3_nt: TGTGCCAGTAACAGGGGGGGACTTGGCGAGCAGTACTTC
j_call: TRBJ2-6; cdr3_length: 18; d_call: TRBD1; clone_size: NA; v_call: TRBV10-2; cdr3_aa: CASSESSWTGFGANVLTF; cdr3_nt: TGCGCCAGCAGTGAGTCCTCATGGACAGGATTTGGGGCCAACGTCCTGACTTTC
j_call: TRBJ2-2; cdr3_length: 13; d_call: NA; clone_size: NA; v_call: TRBV7-2; cdr3_aa: CASSPRRGGELFF; cdr3_nt: TGTGCCAGCAGCCCACGCCGGGGCGGGGAGCTGTTTTTT
j_call: TRBJ2-1; cdr3_length: 12; d_call: TRBD1; clone_size: few; v_call: TRBV2; cdr3_aa: CASSDAGTGEFF; cdr3_nt: TGTGCCAGCAGTGACGCCGGGACAGGGGAATTCTTC
j_call: TRBJ2-2; cdr3_length: 19; d_call: TRBD2; clone_size: NA; v_call: TRBV4-1; cdr3_aa: CASSQPGLAGGANTGELFF; cdr3_nt: TGCGCCAGCAGCCAGCCGGGACTAGCGGGGGGCGCGAACACCGGGGAGCTGTTTTTT
j_call: TRBJ2-3; cdr3_length: 15; d_call: TRBD2; clone_size: NA; v_call: TRBV18; cdr3_aa: CASSPGLAGPDTQYF; cdr3_nt: TGTGCCAGCTCACCCGGACTAGCGGGCCCAGATACGCAGTATTTT
j_call: TRBJ2-3; cdr3_length: 17; d_call: TRBD2; clone_size: NA; v_call: TRBV19; cdr3_aa: CASRGLAGTTSTDTQYF; cdr3_nt: TGTGCCAGTAGAGGCCTAGCGGGGACCACTAGCACAGATACGCAGTATTTT
j_call: TRBJ1-2; cdr3_length: 11; d_call: NA; clone_size: NA; v_call: TRBV20-1; cdr3_aa: CSAIGRFGYTF; cdr3_nt: TGCAGTGCTATCGGCAGGTTTGGCTACACCTTC
j_call: TRBJ2-7; cdr3_length: 15; d_call: TRBD1; clone_size: NA; v_call: TRBV27; cdr3_aa: CASSLYPDRGYEQYF; cdr3_nt: TGTGCCAGCAGTTTATACCCCGACAGGGGGTACGAGCAGTACTTC
j_call: TRBJ1-2; cdr3_length: 10; d_call: NA; clone_size: few; v_call: TRBV20-1; cdr3_aa: CSAAGQGYTF; cdr3_nt: TGCAGTGCTGCGGGGCAAGGGTACACCTTC
j_call: TRBJ1-2; cdr3_length: 19; d_call: TRBD1; clone_size: NA; v_call: TRBV18; cdr3_aa: CASSPPIPPPRGLDYGYTF; cdr3_nt: TGTGCCAGCTCACCACCGATTCCCCCCCCGAGGGGGCTCGACTATGGCTACACCTTC
j_call: TRBJ1-6; cdr3_length: 14; d_call: NA; clone_size: NA; v_call: TRBV9; cdr3_aa: CASRGSSYNSPLHF; cdr3_nt: TGTGCCAGCAGGGGCAGCTCCTATAATTCACCCCTCCACTTT
j_call: TRBJ1-5; cdr3_length: 14; d_call: NA; clone_size: medium-sized; v_call: TRBV6-5; cdr3_aa: CASSPRTGNQPQHF; cdr3_nt: TGTGCCAGCAGCCCTAGGACGGGGAATCAGCCCCAGCATTTT
j_call: TRBJ2-7; cdr3_length: 13; d_call: NA; clone_size: NA; v_call: TRBV5-1; cdr3_aa: CASSLDKSYEQYF; cdr3_nt: TGCGCCAGCAGCTTGGACAAATCCTACGAGCAGTACTTC
j_call: TRBJ2-4; cdr3_length: 15; d_call: NA; clone_size: NA; v_call: TRBV7-9; cdr3_aa: CASSQGTVLGAIQYF; cdr3_nt: TGTGCCAGCAGCCAAGGCACCGTATTGGGGGCCATTCAGTACTTC
j_call: TRBJ2-1; cdr3_length: 14; d_call: NA; clone_size: NA; v_call: TRBV6-7; cdr3_aa: CASSYPLFFDEQFF; cdr3_nt: TGTGCCAGCAGTTACCCCCTTTTCTTCGATGAGCAGTTCTTC
j_call: TRBJ2-3; cdr3_length: 17; d_call: TRBD2; clone_size: few; v_call: TRBV7-2; cdr3_aa: CASSSQGGGARADTQYF; cdr3_nt: TGTGCCAGCAGCTCCCAGGGCGGGGGGGCCAGGGCAGATACGCAGTATTTT
j_call: TRBJ2-2; cdr3_length: 17; d_call: TRBD2; clone_size: few; v_call: TRBV9; cdr3_aa: CASSVTSGGLGTGELFF; cdr3_nt: TGTGCCAGCAGCGTAACTAGCGGGGGCCTGGGGACCGGGGAGCTGTTTTTT
j_call: TRBJ1-1; cdr3_length: 12; d_call: NA; clone_size: medium-sized; v_call: TRBV18; cdr3_aa: CASSPTGPEAFF; cdr3_nt: TGTGCCAGCTCACCTACAGGGCCTGAAGCTTTCTTT
j_call: TRBJ2-7; cdr3_length: 15; d_call: NA; clone_size: few; v_call: TRBV4-1; cdr3_aa: CASSPGRESLYEQYF; cdr3_nt: TGCGCCAGCAGCCCGGGCAGGGAAAGTCTCTACGAGCAGTACTTC